This TCR beta chain was sequenced during a study of response to subunit inactivated influenza vaccine. TCRdb itself ran the RT-PCR reads through MiXCR, one entry per CDR3 protein. The table has roughly 150,000 distinct CDR3 sequences, about a tenth seen once. Study findings and constraints: Few new T cells, the authors suggested, are recruited by each seasonal influenza vaccination.

On this clonotype itself: The antigen is unknown.

The CDR3 spans 16 residues. V lost 5 bases and J lost 2, with 16 bases in between. The V gene's germline CDR1 is SGHTA and CDR2 FQGNSA. Sequences were derived from non-naive T cells sorted from PBMCs, sampled more than 35 days after vaccination. The chain is built from TRBV7-2 and TRBJ1-3, with D possibly matching TRBD1 (6 bases). This TCR was sampled from a middle-aged man who received an inactivated influenza vaccine. The CDR3 protein is CASSINQGYPGNTIYF. The CDR3 bases are TGTGCCAGCAGCATTAATCAGGGGTACCCTGGAAACACCATATATTTT.